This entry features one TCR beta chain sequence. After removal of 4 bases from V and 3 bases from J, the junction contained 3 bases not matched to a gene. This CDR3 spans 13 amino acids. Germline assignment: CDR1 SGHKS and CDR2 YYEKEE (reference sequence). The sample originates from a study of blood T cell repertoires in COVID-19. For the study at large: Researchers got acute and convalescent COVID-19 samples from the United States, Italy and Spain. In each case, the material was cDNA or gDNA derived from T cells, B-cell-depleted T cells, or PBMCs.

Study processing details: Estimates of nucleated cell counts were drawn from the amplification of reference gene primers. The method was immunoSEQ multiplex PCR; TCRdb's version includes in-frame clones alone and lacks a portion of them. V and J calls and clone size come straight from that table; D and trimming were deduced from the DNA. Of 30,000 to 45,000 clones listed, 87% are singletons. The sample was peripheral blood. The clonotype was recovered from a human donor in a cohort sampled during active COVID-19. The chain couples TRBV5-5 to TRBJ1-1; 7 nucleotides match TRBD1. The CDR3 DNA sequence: TGTGCCAGCAGCATCCAGGGGGACACTGAAGCTTTCTTT. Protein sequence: CASSIQGDTEAFF.